The source of this T cell receptor (beta chain) is a study of blood T cell repertoires in COVID-19. Overall study: Acute and convalescent COVID-19 samples came from the United States, Italy and Spain. PBMCs, B-cell-depleted T cells, or T cells were the source of the cDNA or gDNA that made up the material.

Authors' data handling: For nucleated cells, counts were estimated from reference gene primer amplification. Sequenced by immunoSEQ multiplex PCR; TCRdb stores in-frame clones only, minus some. That table gives V, J and clone size, and the DNA gave D and trimming. The sample lists over 75,000 clones; around four fifths were seen once. Sample: peripheral blood. This TCR derives from a human donor in a cohort sampled during active COVID-19.

The CDR3 nucleotides read TGTGCCAGTAGTATGGTGGGGCAGGGGGCTCGGGATCAGCCCCAGCATTTT. Protein: CASSMVGQGARDQPQHF. V and J are TRBV19 and TRBJ1-5, with 8 bases identical to TRBD1. J gave up 5 bases and V 3 bases, and 12 bases lay outside the gene matches. Germline V gene sequence: CDR1 LNHDA, CDR2 SQIVND (reference sequence). CDR3 size: 17 residues.